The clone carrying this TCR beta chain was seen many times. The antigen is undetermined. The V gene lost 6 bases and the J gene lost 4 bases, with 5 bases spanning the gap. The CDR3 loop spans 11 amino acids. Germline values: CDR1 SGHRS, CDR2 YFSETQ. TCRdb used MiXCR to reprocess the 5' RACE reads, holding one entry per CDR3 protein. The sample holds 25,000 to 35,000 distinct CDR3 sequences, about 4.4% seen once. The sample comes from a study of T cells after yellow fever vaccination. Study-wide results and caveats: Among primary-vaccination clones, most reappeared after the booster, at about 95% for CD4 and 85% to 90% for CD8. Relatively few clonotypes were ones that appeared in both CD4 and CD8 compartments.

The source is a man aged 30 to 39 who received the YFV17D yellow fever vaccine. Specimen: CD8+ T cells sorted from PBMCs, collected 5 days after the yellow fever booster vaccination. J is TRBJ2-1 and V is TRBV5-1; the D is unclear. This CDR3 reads CASNQYNEQFF. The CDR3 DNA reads TGCGCCAGCAATCAGTACAATGAGCAGTTCTTC.